Listed below are T cell receptor beta chains from one sample, sequenced in a study of identical twins. TCRdb analysed the 5' RACE reads with MiXCR anew, one entry per CDR3 protein. The data contain 550,000 to 700,000 distinct CDR3 sequences, more than 9% of them singletons. These sequences were also reported in another study, on yellow fever vaccine responses in identical twins.

The specimen sequenced was PBMCs. These receptors were collected from a woman between 18 and 29 years old in good health. Both conserved end residues are part of each CDR3. A D gene is named only where the DNA matches it firmly. Where a row states a size, it is once, few, many or the class of an expanded clone; other rows omit it.

cdr3_nt	cdr3_aa	v_call	j_call	d_call	clone_size
TGCAGCGTTGCGGGGGGGGCCCCACCCTACGAGCAGTACTTC	CSVAGGAPPYEQYF	TRBV29-1	TRBJ2-7	TRBD2	many
TGTGCCTGGAGTGATAGAGGAACCGAGCAGTACTTC	CAWSDRGTEQYF	TRBV30	TRBJ2-7	-	-
TGTGCCAGCACCCTGACCTGGGACAGGGGTGGTAACACTGAAGCTTTCTTT	CASTLTWDRGGNTEAFF	TRBV2	TRBJ1-1	TRBD1	few
TGTGCCAGCAGCCCGACAGGGCCGGGCCTTGGCTACACCTTC	CASSPTGPGLGYTF	TRBV5-5	TRBJ1-2	TRBD1	few
TGTGCCAGCAGCACAAGGGACAGGGCCGCTTACAATGAGCAGTTCTTC	CASSTRDRAAYNEQFF	TRBV7-9	TRBJ2-1	TRBD1	-
TGCAGTGCTTCGGCCGTGATCTCTGGAAACACCATATATTTT	CSASAVISGNTIYF	TRBV20-1	TRBJ1-3	-	few
TGCGCCAGCAGCTGGGACTCCAAAAACATTCAGTACTTC	CASSWDSKNIQYF	TRBV5-1	TRBJ2-4	-	many
TGCAGTGCTAGAGTGTCCGGGATTCGCAATCAGCCCCAGCATTTT	CSARVSGIRNQPQHF	TRBV20-1	TRBJ1-5	-	-
TGCAGTGCTAGAGTTGTGGCGGGGGGGCCAAAAAACATTCAGTACTTC	CSARVVAGGPKNIQYF	TRBV20-1	TRBJ2-4	TRBD2	-
TGTGCCAGCAGCCAAGTAGCGGGAATCAAAAACATTCAGTACTTC	CASSQVAGIKNIQYF	TRBV3-1	TRBJ2-4	TRBD2	-
TGTGCCAGCAGTGTTGGCACGGGTGAAGCTTTCTTT	CASSVGTGEAFF	TRBV2	TRBJ1-1	-	few
TGTGCCAGCAGTTACTGGCAGAGCTCCTACAATGAGCAGTTCTTC	CASSYWQSSYNEQFF	TRBV6-5	TRBJ2-1	-	many
TGTGCCAGCAGCGAAAGAAGGCAGGGCGATGAGCAGTTCTTC	CASSERRQGDEQFF	TRBV7-2	TRBJ2-1	-	-
TGCAGTGCTATGAGCTCGGGCAATCAGCCCCAGCATTTT	CSAMSSGNQPQHF	TRBV20-1	TRBJ1-5	-	few
TGCGCCAGCAGCTTGGGGGGGAATTCCTACGAGCAGTACTTC	CASSLGGNSYEQYF	TRBV5-1	TRBJ2-7	-	many
TGCAGCGTTCTGAGGGGGGAGGATGAAAAACTGTTTTTT	CSVLRGEDEKLFF	TRBV29-1	TRBJ1-4	-	few
TGTGCCAGCAGCCGCAGCTCAGGGGGACACATTCAGTACTTC	CASSRSSGGHIQYF	TRBV6-2/TRBV6-3	TRBJ2-4	TRBD1	-
TGTGCCAGCAGTTCCAATATCCAGCAGACCCAGTACTTC	CASSSNIQQTQYF	TRBV12-3/TRBV12-4	TRBJ2-5	-	many
TGTGCCAGCAGCCAAGGGGGACAGGGCTCAGATACGCAGTATTTT	CASSQGGQGSDTQYF	TRBV28	TRBJ2-3	TRBD1	many
TGTGCCAGCAGCTTAGTCAGGTCTGAAAAACTGTTTTTT	CASSLVRSEKLFF	TRBV7-2	TRBJ1-4	-	many
TGTGCCAGCAGTGGAGGGAGATACAATGAGCAGTTCTTC	CASSGGRYNEQFF	TRBV28	TRBJ2-1	-	-
TGTGCCAGCGGGCCAGGGGCCCTCCCGGAGGAGCAGTACTTC	CASGPGALPEEQYF	TRBV28	TRBJ2-7	-	few
TGCAGTGCTCCCTCTTCGGGGGATACGCAGTATTTT	CSAPSSGDTQYF	TRBV20-1	TRBJ2-3	-	-
TGCGCCAGCAGCTTCCGACCGACCCAGGGTGGGACTGAAGCTTTCTTT	CASSFRPTQGGTEAFF	TRBV5-1	TRBJ1-1	-	many
TGCAGTGCCTCTACGACAGGGCAGATGTCAGCTTTCTTT	CSASTTGQMSAFF	TRBV20-1	TRBJ1-1	TRBD1	many
TGCAGTGCGCGGACAGGGGGCTTCGGTAATTCACCCCTCCACTTT	CSARTGGFGNSPLHF	TRBV20-1	TRBJ1-6	TRBD1	-
TGTGCCAGCAGCCAAGTTGCCCTCCGAGGCCTGACCCTGCGGGAGACCCAGTACTTC	CASSQVALRGLTLRETQYF	TRBV3-1	TRBJ2-5	-	-
TGCAGTGCTCACCCCATTGGGGGCACTGAAGCTTTCTTT	CSAHPIGGTEAFF	TRBV20-1	TRBJ1-1	-	few
TGTGCCAGCAGTGAAGAGATGACTAGCGGGGAGGGAGATACGCAGTATTTT	CASSEEMTSGEGDTQYF	TRBV25-1	TRBJ2-3	TRBD2	few
TGTGCCAGCAGCCCAGGTGGAGAGAATTCACCCCTCCACTTT	CASSPGGENSPLHF	TRBV7-9	TRBJ1-6	-	many
TGTGCCAGCAGTGATCTAGCGGGAATCTACAATGAGCAGTTCTTC	CASSDLAGIYNEQFF	TRBV2	TRBJ2-1	TRBD2	-
TGTGCCAGCAGCTTAGCACCTATCCAAGAGACCCAGTACTTC	CASSLAPIQETQYF	TRBV7-2	TRBJ2-5	-	-
TGTGCCAGCAGCGCCGGGACAGGCCGCGAAAAACTGTTTTTT	CASSAGTGREKLFF	TRBV25-1	TRBJ1-4	TRBD1	-
TGTGCCAGCAGCCTCGACGTTAGAGTTGAGCAGTTCTTC	CASSLDVRVEQFF	TRBV14	TRBJ2-1	-	-
TGTGCCAGCGGTGGGAATAGGGTCGAGCAGTACTTC	CASGGNRVEQYF	TRBV7-9	TRBJ2-7	-	-
TGTGCCACCAGGACTACAGGCACAGATACGCAGTATTTT	CATRTTGTDTQYF	TRBV24-1	TRBJ2-3	-	few
TGTGCCAGCAGCTTAGCGCCAGGGAAAGCGTACGAGCAGTACTTC	CASSLAPGKAYEQYF	TRBV7-2	TRBJ2-7	-	-
TGTGCCAGCAGTTACCGAAGGGATTCCGGGACTAGCGGGTCTCAAGAGACCCAGTACTTC	CASSYRRDSGTSGSQETQYF	TRBV28	TRBJ2-5	TRBD2	many
TGTGCCAGCAGTTACGAGGGGCCCCCCTACTACCAGCAGTACTTC	CASSYEGPPYYQQYF	TRBV6-5	TRBJ2-7	-	few
TGTGCCAGCGGACCGGGACTCCGCGAACTTTCCTACAATGAGCAGTTCTTC	CASGPGLRELSYNEQFF	TRBV6-2/TRBV6-3	TRBJ2-1	-	many
TGTGCCAGCAGCTTAAGAGGGACAGGGCTCCAAGAGACCCAGTACTTC	CASSLRGTGLQETQYF	TRBV7-3	TRBJ2-5	TRBD1	-
TGTGCCAGCAGGCTGGGTTCGAACACCGGGGAGCTGTTTTTT	CASRLGSNTGELFF	TRBV12-3/TRBV12-4	TRBJ2-2	-	many
TGCAGCGATCGGGGCCAGGGAAGTTGGCAGTTCTTC	CSDRGQGSWQFF	TRBV29-1	TRBJ2-1	-	-
TGCGCCAGCAGCCCCGAAGGACAAGTGGGTGAAAAACTGTTTTTT	CASSPEGQVGEKLFF	TRBV5-1	TRBJ1-4	-	many
TGTGCCAGCAGCTCGCCGGGACTAGAAGAAGGTACGCAGTATTTT	CASSSPGLEEGTQYF	TRBV5-6	TRBJ2-3	TRBD2	-
TGCGCCAGCAGCTCAACTAGCGGGAGGGGTAGAGAGACCCAGTACTTC	CASSSTSGRGRETQYF	TRBV5-1	TRBJ2-5	TRBD2	-
TGTGCCAGCAGCTTGCCGGGACTAGCGGGAGGGCACAATGAGCAGTTCTTC	CASSLPGLAGGHNEQFF	TRBV7-2	TRBJ2-1	TRBD2	-
TGTGCCAGCACTCCCCACCCCGGGACAGGGTCCGGGGAGCTGTTTTTT	CASTPHPGTGSGELFF	TRBV2	TRBJ2-2	TRBD1	few
TGTGCCAGCAGTACAATGACAGGGCTCAATGAGCAGTTCTTC	CASSTMTGLNEQFF	TRBV6-1	TRBJ2-1	TRBD1	-
TGTGCCACCAGGCCCGGGGCGACAGATACGCAGTATTTT	CATRPGATDTQYF	TRBV24-1	TRBJ2-3	-	-
TGTGCCAGCAGCCAAGGGAGTACGTACCAAGAGACCCAGTACTTC	CASSQGSTYQETQYF	TRBV3-1	TRBJ2-5	-	-
TGTGCCATCAGGCCGGGACTAGCGGGCGATACGCAGTATTTT	CAIRPGLAGDTQYF	TRBV10-3	TRBJ2-3	TRBD2	-
TGCGCCAGCAGCCTCCCCCCCTCGGCGGGGGGGGAGAATGAGCAGTTCTTC	CASSLPPSAGGENEQFF	TRBV5-1	TRBJ2-1	TRBD2	few
TGTGCCAGCAGCGCGGGGTCTAGGAGCAATCAGCCCCAGCATTTT	CASSAGSRSNQPQHF	TRBV12-3/TRBV12-4	TRBJ1-5	-	few
TGCAGTGCTAGGGTGATACAGGGAACGATGAACACTGAAGCTTTCTTT	CSARVIQGTMNTEAFF	TRBV20-1	TRBJ1-1	-	many
TGTGCCACCAGTGGGGGATACGACTACAATGAGCAGTTCTTC	CATSGGYDYNEQFF	TRBV24-1	TRBJ2-1	-	few